The present T cell receptor beta chain was sequenced within a study of vaccination and CD4 T cells after COVID-19. Study-level results: From around 20 to 38, the median of SARS-CoV-2-reactive clonotypes rose without reaching significance. Spike mono-reactivity applied to 304 of 307 vaccine-specific clones detected in convalescent patients.

The germline CDR1 and CDR2 sequences are ENHRY and SYGVKD. Trimming cost V 0 bases and J 0 bases; bases outside gene matches: 6. The CDR3 is 17 amino acids. Cultured CD4+ T cell DNA was sequenced using the Oncomine TCR Beta short-read assay. Extraction of genomic DNA was performed on cultured CD4+ T cells. TCRdb independently ran MiXCR on the PCR reads; one entry per CDR3 protein. There are roughly 14,000 distinct CDR3 sequences in the sample; roughly two thirds occur only once, and roughly 19% lies in the top ten. With respect to this clonotype: The target antigen is unknown.

Treatment described: approximately 11-day PBMC culture with coronavirus spike peptide pools or control peptides (ViraFEST assay). Specimen: CD4+ T cells from blood, cultured in vitro. The V and J genes are TRBV10-3 and TRBJ2-3, with 7 bases identical to TRBD2. This sequence originates from a human donor who had recovered from COVID-19. CDR3 residues: CAISESNSGASTDTQYF. In nucleotides, the CDR3 is TGTGCCATCAGTGAGTCGAACAGCGGGGCTAGCACAGATACGCAGTATTTT.